This entry describes one TCR beta chain. Trimming took off 4 bases at V and 3 bases at J, with 15 bases between the two ends. CDR3 length equals 16 residues. Per the germline V gene, CDR1 is MGHRA and CDR2 is YSYEKL. TCRdb's copy holds only in-frame clones and misses some; the assay was immunoSEQ multiplex PCR. The sample has over 100,000 clones; approximately 90% are singletons. These data are taken from a study of control samples from healthy donors and cancer patients. Sequences were obtained from blood. The gene calls are TRBV4-1 and TRBJ1-4; TRBD1 is a possible D gene (6 bases). This clonotype originated in a woman between 18 and 29 years old in good health. CDR3 in amino acids: CASSRGPGVSNEKLFF. The CDR3, as DNA: TGCGCCAGCAGCCGCGGCCCAGGGGTGTCTAATGAAAAACTGTTTTTT.